The next 18 T cell receptor beta chains were all read from a single sample in a study of cytomegalovirus exposure and HLA in healthy donors. The primer mix had 60 Vbeta and 13 Jbeta primers. The table came from immunoSEQ multiplex PCR; TCRdb's copy has only in-frame clones and leaves some out. Found here are about 200,000 clones, over 65% of them singletons; the top ten hold about 1.7%. Sequencing was carried out using PBMCs. The receptors stem from a woman in her thirties in good health and CMV-seronegative.

The chain carries TRBV11-2 and TRBJ2-1, with 8 positions matching TRBD2. There are 16 residues in the CDR3. Germline CDR1 and CDR2: SGHAT and FQNNGV. V trimming: 0 bases; J trimming: 4 bases; junction bases outside the gene matches: 5. For the CDR3, the DNA is TGTGCCAGCAGCTTAGAAGTGCGGGGGGTATACAATGAGCAGTTCTTC. This encodes CASSLEVRGVYNEQFF.

The gene calls are TRBV7-2 and TRBJ2-7; 9 nucleotides match TRBD2. CDR1 is SGHTA, CDR2 FQGNSA, per germline. Trimming took 5 bases from V and 0 from J; bases not matched to a gene: 5. The CDR3 runs to 15 residues. The CDR3 coding sequence is TGTGCCAGCAGCCCCCGACTAGCGGCCTCCTACGAGCAGTACTTC. It is translated as CASSPRLAASYEQYF.

The chain is built from TRBV7-9 and TRBJ1-1, with D maybe TRBD1 (5 bases). CDR1 and CDR2 from the germline V gene are SEHNR and FQNEAQ (reference sequence). V lost 0 bases, J lost 5 bases, and 16 bases lay in between. The CDR3 covers 16 residues. The CDR3 DNA follows: TGTGCCAGCAGCTTAGCAGGGCGGGGGATAAGGACTGAAGCTTTCTTT. It specifies CASSLAGRGIRTEAFF.

The rearrangement links TRBV7-3 to TRBJ2-3; 12 nucleotides agree with TRBD2. The ends lost 2 bases at V and 8 bases at J; junction bases unmatched: 5. This CDR3 region has 15 residues. Germline CDR1 is SGHTA and CDR2 is FQGTGA. The CDR3 protein is CASSLGLAGGGTQYF. The CDR3 DNA is TGTGCCAGCAGCTTAGGCCTAGCGGGAGGGGGTACGCAGTATTTT.

V is TRBV29-1 and J is TRBJ1-2, with D perhaps matching TRBD1 (5 bases). CDR1 SQVTM and CDR2 ANQGSEA come from the germline V gene. This CDR3 has 14 residues. Trimming removed 3 bases at V and 6 bases at J, with 17 bases between. In DNA, the CDR3 is TGCAGCGTTGAGTTGGTGGTTGCAGGGAATGGCTACACCTTC. It encodes CSVELVVAGNGYTF.

This clone was seen only a few times. CDR3 sequence reads: CASSLTPPGTANEQFF. CDR3 bases: TGTGCCAGCAGCCTCACGCCCCCCGGGACAGCCAATGAGCAGTTCTTC. The rearrangement links TRBV7-2 to TRBJ2-1; 7 nucleotides line up with TRBD1. CDR3 size: 16 residues. V was clipped by 5 bases and J by 6 bases; unmatched bases: 13. The germline V gene encodes CDR1 SGHTA and CDR2 FQGNSA.

The chain combines TRBV7-9 with TRBJ2-5, with D perhaps TRBD2 (6 bases). V was shortened by 3 bases and J by 5 bases, with 16 bases between the two germline ends. This CDR3 is 15 amino acids long. Germline loops: CDR1 SEHNR, CDR2 FQNEAQ (reference sequence). CDR3 residues: CASSFSAGRRETQYF. CDR3 coding DNA: TGTGCCAGCAGCTTTTCCGCGGGACGGCGGGAGACCCAGTACTTC. Full variable domain (remainder filled in from reference TRBV7-9 and TRBJ2-5): DTGVSQNPRHKITKRGQNVTFRCDPISEHNRLYWYRQTLGQGPEFLTYFQNEAQLEKSRLLSDRFSAERPKGSFSTLEIQRTEQGDSAMYLCASSFSAGRRETQYFGPGTRLLVL.

V and J are TRBV4-3 and TRBJ1-1; no clear D gene. Germline assignment: CDR1 LGHNA and CDR2 YSLEER. The CDR3 runs 15 residues. V was pared by 0 bases and J by 0 bases, with 8 bases between. The CDR3 region has the DNA TGCGCCAGCAGCCAAGATAGATGGTTGAACACTGAAGCTTTCTTT. Residues: CASSQDRWLNTEAFF.

The chain recombines TRBV5-1 with TRBJ2-7; tentative D call: TRBD1 (5 bases). The CDR3 totals 14 residues. V was trimmed by 4 bases and J by 0 bases, leaving 11 bases between them. CDR1 and CDR2 from the germline V gene are SGHRS and YFSETQ. The CDR3 DNA follows: TGCGCCAGCAGCCCGATAGGGGACTCCTACGAGCAGTACTTC. It codes for CASSPIGDSYEQYF. The entire variable domain, with the rest obtained from reference TRBV5-1 and TRBJ2-7, is as follows: KAGVTQTPRYLIKTRGQQVTLSCSPISGHRSVSWYQQTPGQGLQFLFEYFSETQRNKGNFPGRFSGRQFSNSRSEMNVSTLELGDSALYLCASSPIGDSYEQYFGPGTRLTVT.

This clone appeared many times. The V gene is TRBV6-4, the J gene TRBJ2-1, with a weak D call TRBD2 (5 bases). The V end was cut by 4 bases, the J end by 7 bases, with 11 bases between. The CDR3 covers 13 residues. From germline, CDR1 is MRHNA and CDR2 SNTAGT. The CDR3 region is CASSGNEGNEQFF. The DNA for the CDR3 is TGTGCCAGCAGTGGCAACGAGGGTAATGAGCAGTTCTTC.

V gene TRBV7-9 combines with J gene TRBJ2-5, with TRBD1 matching over 10 bases. V shed 4 bases and J 3 bases; nucleotides not matched to a gene: 2. Per germline, CDR1 SEHNR and CDR2 FQNEAQ (reference sequence). CDR3 size: 14 residues. CDR3 bases: TGTGCCAGCAGCTCCGGGACAGGGGAAGAGACCCAGTACTTC. Protein: CASSSGTGEETQYF. The full variable domain, with the rest looked up from reference TRBV7-9 and TRBJ2-5, is DTGVSQNPRHKITKRGQNVTFRCDPISEHNRLYWYRQTLGQGPEFLTYFQNEAQLEKSRLLSDRFSAERPKGSFSTLEIQRTEQGDSAMYLCASSSGTGEETQYFGPGTRLLVL.

The chain recombines TRBV5-4 with TRBJ1-2; D perhaps matches TRBD1 (5 bases). There are 11 residues in the CDR3. The V gene lost 8 bases and the J gene lost 5 bases, with 10 bases spanning the gap. CDR1 and CDR2 from the germline V gene are SGHNT and YYREEE (reference sequence). The chain's CDR3 is CASGKGYGYTF. The CDR3 DNA sequence: TGTGCCAGTGGTAAGGGGTATGGCTACACCTTC.

This clone was seen just once. The rearrangement links TRBV10-3 to TRBJ1-2, with 9 bases aligning to TRBD1. CDR3 length equals 15 residues. From germline, CDR1 is ENHRY and CDR2 SYGVKD. V gave up 9 bases and J gave up 0 bases; unmatched junction bases: 8. CDR3 residues: CAITGTGTANYGYTF. In nucleotides, the CDR3 is TGTGCCATAACCGGGACAGGGACTGCTAACTATGGCTACACCTTC.

Comment on this clone: Additional DNA sequences in this sample encode the identical CDR3. The J gene is TRBJ2-2, the V gene TRBV5-1, with 7 bases matching TRBD2. The CDR3 sequence is 15 residues long. V gave up 0 bases and J gave up 1 base; unmatched junction bases: 0. Germline V gene sequence: CDR1 SGHRS, CDR2 YFSETQ. CDR3 loop: CASSLAGGNTGELFF. The CDR3 DNA reads TGCGCCAGCAGCTTGGCGGGGGGGAACACCGGGGAGCTGTTTTTT.

This chain links TRBV12-5 with TRBJ1-3; D is perhaps TRBD1 (5 bases). Trimming shortened V by 0 bases and J by 0 bases, and 12 bases separated the two germline ends. The CDR3 covers 17 residues. Germline V CDR1 and CDR2: LGHNT, FRNRAP. The CDR3 here is CASGLVFLGGSGNTIYF. CDR3 coding DNA: TGTGCTAGTGGTTTGGTATTCCTGGGGGGCTCTGGAAACACCATATATTTT. Drawing the rest from reference TRBV12-5 and TRBJ1-3, the complete variable domain is DARVTQTPRHKVTEMGQEVTMRCQPILGHNTVFWYRQTMMQGLELLAYFRNRAPLDDSGMPKDRFSAEMPDATLATLKIQPSEPRDSAVYFCASGLVFLGGSGNTIYFGEGSWLTVV.

This clone was counted once. The chain is built from TRBV7-2 and TRBJ1-1, with a possible D match to TRBD1 (5 bases). Trimming stripped 4 bases from V and 2 bases from J, with 14 bases between. From germline, CDR1 is SGHTA and CDR2 FQGNSA. The CDR3 is 15 amino acids. CDR3 nucleotide sequence: TGTGCCAGCAGCTCAGAAATAGGGGTTAACACTGAAGCTTTCTTT. Translating it yields CASSSEIGVNTEAFF. Drawing the rest from reference TRBV7-2 and TRBJ1-1, the complete variable domain is GAGVSQSPSNKVTEKGKDVELRCDPISGHTALYWYRQSLGQGLEFLIYFQGNSAPDKSGLPSDRFSAERTGGSVSTLTIQRTQQEDSAVYLCASSSEIGVNTEAFFGQGTRLTVV.

The genes are TRBV6-1 and TRBJ2-7; 9 positions match TRBD1. The CDR3 runs to 14 residues. The germline V gene has CDR1 MNHNS and CDR2 SASEGT. Trimming removed 7 bases from V and 6 bases from J; junction bases left unmatched: 10. The CDR3 DNA is TGTGCCAGCACCCCTAGGGACAGGGTTGGCGAGCAGTACTTC. Its protein product is CASTPRDRVGEQYF.

The CDR3 sequence: CASSPGPDRAYEQYF. CDR3 bases: TGCGCCAGCAGCCCTGGGCCGGACAGAGCTTACGAGCAGTACTTC. The chain recombines TRBV5-1 with TRBJ2-7; the D gene is possibly TRBD1 (6 bases). Deletions cut 4 bases from V and 4 bases from J, with 18 bases between. The CDR3 loop spans 15 amino acids. The germline CDR1 and CDR2 sequences are SGHRS and YFSETQ.